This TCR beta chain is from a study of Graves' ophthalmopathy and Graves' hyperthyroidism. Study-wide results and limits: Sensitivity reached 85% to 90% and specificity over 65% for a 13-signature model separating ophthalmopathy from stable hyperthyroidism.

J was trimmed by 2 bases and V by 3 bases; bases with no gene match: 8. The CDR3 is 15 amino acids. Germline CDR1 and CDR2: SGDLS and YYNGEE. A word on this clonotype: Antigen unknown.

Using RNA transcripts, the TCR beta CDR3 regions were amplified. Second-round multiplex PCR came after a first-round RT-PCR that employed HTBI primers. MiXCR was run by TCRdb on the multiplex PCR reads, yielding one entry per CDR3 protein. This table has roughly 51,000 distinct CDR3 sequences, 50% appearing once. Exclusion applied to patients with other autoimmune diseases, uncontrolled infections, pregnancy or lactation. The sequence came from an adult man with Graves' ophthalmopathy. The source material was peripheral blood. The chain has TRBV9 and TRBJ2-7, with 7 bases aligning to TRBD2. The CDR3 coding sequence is TGTGCCAGCAGCGGACGAGCGGGGCTAACCTACGAGCAGTACTTC. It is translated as CASSGRAGLTYEQYF.